This T cell receptor beta chain was sequenced for a study of blood T cell repertoires in COVID-19. The overall study: Researchers got acute and convalescent COVID-19 samples from the United States, Italy and Spain. PBMCs, B-cell-depleted T cells, or T cells provided the cDNA or gDNA that made up the material.

Only in-frame clones appear in the TCRdb table, and some are missing; sequencing was by immunoSEQ multiplex PCR. Of approximately 250,000 clones listed, over 70% are singletons. This CDR3 region has 13 residues. This sequence joins TRBV21-1 and TRBJ2-5; the table gives TRBD2 as D, unverified against the DNA. TRBV21-1 is a pseudogene segment. The clonotype comes from a human donor in a cohort sampled during active COVID-19. Sequenced sample: peripheral blood. The CDR3 region has the DNA TGTGCCAGCATCCCCGTCGGGGGGGAGACCCAGTACTTC. This gives the protein CASIPVGGETQYF.